Each of the 32 T cell receptor beta chains below was sequenced from the same sample in a study of blood T cell repertoires in COVID-19. Method: immunoSEQ multiplex PCR; TCRdb's copy keeps in-frame clones and lacks some. The data show hundreds of thousands of clones, about 80% seen once. Sequencing was performed on peripheral blood. These receptors all come from a human donor in a cohort sampled during active COVID-19.

Only a few counts were recorded for this clone. As DNA, the CDR3 is TGTGCCAGCAGCTTTGCGGGGACAGGGGCGTACGAGCAGTACTTC. It translates to CASSFAGTGAYEQYF. V is TRBV5-4 and J is TRBJ2-7; 10 nucleotides line up with TRBD1. CDR1 SGHNT and CDR2 YYREEE come from the germline V gene (reference sequence). The length of the CDR3 is 15 residues. Trimming took 2 bases from V and 4 from J; bases not matched to a gene: 6.

This clone showed up just a few times. The chain employs TRBV13 and TRBJ2-7; 9 nucleotides line up with TRBD1. Trimming at V came to 4 bases and at J to 3 bases, leaving 10 bases not matched to a gene. This CDR3 is built from 16 residues. The germline V gene encodes CDR1 PRHDT and CDR2 FYEKMQ (reference sequence). The CDR3 spells CASSSYDRGRNYEQYF. Written as DNA, the CDR3 is TGTGCCAGCAGCTCCTACGACAGGGGGAGAAACTACGAGCAGTACTTC.

The J gene is TRBJ2-4, the V gene TRBV25-1, with 7 bases that match TRBD1. The length of the CDR3 is 13 residues. CDR1 is MGHDK and CDR2 is SYGVNS in the germline V gene. V trimming: 3 bases; J trimming: 7 bases; junction bases outside the gene matches: 3. The CDR3 sequence is CASSETGSNIQYF. The DNA for the CDR3 is TGTGCCAGCAGTGAGACAGGGAGTAACATTCAGTACTTC.

The chain carries TRBV5-6 and TRBJ1-1, with 8 bases identical to TRBD1. Germline-derived CDR1 and CDR2 are SGHDT and YYEEEE. The length of the CDR3 is 15 residues. J lost 3 bases, V lost 4 bases, and 8 bases had no gene match. The CDR3 region has the DNA TGTGCCAGCAGCCCGGCTCCGGACAGGGACACTGAAGCTTTCTTT. As protein: CASSPAPDRDTEAFF.

This chain uses TRBV18 with TRBJ2-3, with D perhaps TRBD2 (6 bases). V was trimmed by 2 bases and J by 4 bases, leaving 19 bases between them. The V gene's germline CDR1 is KGHSH and CDR2 LQKENI. This CDR3 region has 17 residues. The CDR3 reads CASSPIRSRGKPDTQYF. The CDR3 coding sequence is TGTGCCAGCTCACCAATAAGGAGTCGGGGGAAACCAGATACGCAGTATTTT.

The CDR3 DNA reads TGTGCCAGCAGCTTAGCAGGACAGATTAATTCACCCCTCCACTTT. Its protein product is CASSLAGQINSPLHF. The chain combines TRBV7-8 with TRBJ1-6; a weak D match, TRBD1 (6 bases). Per germline, CDR1 SGHVS and CDR2 FQNEAQ. V was clipped by 0 bases and J by 6 bases, with 9 bases between them. This CDR3 is 15 amino acids long.

V usage is TRBV6-1 and J usage is TRBJ1-1, with a tentative D call TRBD1 (6 bases). Trimming took 2 bases from V and 4 from J, leaving 11 bases between them. The CDR3 runs 14 residues. The germline V gene encodes CDR1 MNHNS and CDR2 SASEGT. The CDR3 is CASSEQGFLTEAFF. The CDR3 coding sequence is TGTGCCAGCAGTGAACAGGGGTTTCTCACTGAAGCTTTCTTT.

The V call is TRBV11-3, the J call TRBJ2-1; 7 nucleotides agree with TRBD2. V lost 5 bases to trimming and J lost 3 bases; unmatched junction nucleotides: 4. The CDR3 covers 14 residues. Germline-derived CDR1 and CDR2 are SGHNT and YENEEA. The CDR3 sequence: CASSAGDYYNEQFF. CDR3 bases: TGTGCCAGCAGCGCCGGGGACTACTACAATGAGCAGTTCTTC.

This sequence joins TRBV25-1 and TRBJ1-4, with 9 bases aligning to TRBD1. This CDR3 has 12 amino acids. Germline V gene data show CDR1 as MGHDK and CDR2 as SYGVNS. V shed 8 bases and J 5 bases; nucleotides not matched to a gene: 0. The CDR3 loop reads CASGQGNEKLFF. CDR3 nucleotide sequence: TGTGCCAGCGGACAGGGGAATGAAAAACTGTTTTTT.

The chain employs TRBV3-1 (or the pseudogene TRBV3-2) and TRBJ1-5; D ambiguous. The germline V gene encodes CDR1 LGHDT and CDR2 YNNKEL (reference sequence). This CDR3 contains 15 residues. The germline V and J ends were trimmed by 1 base and 9 bases, with 16 bases remaining between them. CDR3 residues: CASSQGGGGPRPQHF. CDR3 DNA sequence: TGTGCCAGCAGCCAAGGGGGAGGCGGCCCTCGGCCCCAGCATTTT.

Only one count was recorded for this clone. The chain recombines TRBV19 with TRBJ1-1; 8 nucleotides match TRBD1. The CDR3 loop spans 15 amino acids. Germline CDR1 reads LNHDA; CDR2 reads SQIVND (reference sequence). The V and J ends lost 11 bases and 1 base, in that order; junction bases with no gene match: 12. The CDR3 sequence: CASRQGQWWNTEAFF. For the CDR3, the DNA is TGTGCCTCGAGACAGGGGCAATGGTGGAACACTGAAGCTTTCTTT.

V usage is TRBV3-1 (or the pseudogene TRBV3-2) and J usage is TRBJ1-5; weak D call: TRBD1 (5 bases). V lost 4 bases, J lost 6 bases, and 19 bases lay in between. Germline V gene lookup returns CDR1 LGHDT and CDR2 YNNKEL (reference sequence). This CDR3 region has 16 residues. The CDR3 is CASSPTIDSLGQPQHF. The CDR3 DNA follows: TGTGCCAGCAGCCCGACCATAGACAGTTTAGGTCAGCCCCAGCATTTT.

The rearrangement links TRBV10-1 to TRBJ2-1; 11 bases are a match to TRBD1. This CDR3 has 15 residues. The trim removed 2 bases at V and 7 bases at J, leaving 4 bases unmatched. Germline loops: CDR1 WNHNN, CDR2 SYGVQD (reference sequence). The CDR3 here is CASSEVGQGDNEQFF. The DNA of the CDR3 is TGCGCCAGCAGTGAGGTGGGACAGGGGGATAATGAGCAGTTCTTC.

The J gene is TRBJ2-7, the V gene TRBV12-3 or TRBV12-4; maybe TRBD1 (5 bases). V lost 5 bases and J lost 6, with 11 bases in between. This CDR3 is built from 12 residues. In nucleotides, the CDR3 is TGTGCCAGCAGTAATACCAGGGCCGAGCAGTACTTC. This encodes CASSNTRAEQYF.

This clone appeared many times. The junction does not match germline at one end; this may be a read error. The chain carries TRBV9 and TRBJ2-7, with D tentatively TRBD1 (6 bases). CDR1 SGDLS and CDR2 YYNGEE come from the germline V gene. CDR3 size: 15 residues. CDR3 sequence reads: CASSVATLGQVSLHF. The DNA for the CDR3 is TGTGCCAGCAGCGTAGCTACTTTGGGACAAGTATCCCTACACTTC. Full variable domain (missing parts from reference TRBV9 and TRBJ2-7): DSGVTQTPKHLITATGQRVTLRCSPRSGDLSVYWYQQSLDQGLQFLIQYYNGEERAKGNILERFSAQQFPDLHSELNLSSLELGDSALYFCASSVATLGQVSLHFGPGTRLTVT.

This chain links TRBV11-1 with TRBJ2-1, with D perhaps matching TRBD1 (6 bases). The CDR3 contains 12 residues. The germline CDR1 and CDR2 sequences are SGHAT and FQDESV (reference sequence). Trimming removed 5 bases at V and 11 bases at J, with 13 bases between. In DNA, the CDR3 is TGTGCCAGCAGCCGAACAGGGTGGAAGCAGTTCTTC. Residues: CASSRTGWKQFF.

This sequence joins TRBV5-1 and TRBJ2-3, with 7 bases matching TRBD1. This CDR3 contains 17 residues. Germline V gene data show CDR1 as SGHRS and CDR2 as YFSETQ. V trimming: 0 bases; J trimming: 4 bases; junction bases outside the gene matches: 11. This chain's CDR3 is CASSLAGTAHQADTQYF. CDR3 sequence (DNA): TGCGCCAGCAGCTTGGCTGGGACAGCCCATCAGGCAGATACGCAGTATTTT. Based on the CDR3 plus reference TRBV5-1 and TRBJ2-3, the full variable domain is KAGVTQTPRYLIKTRGQQVTLSCSPISGHRSVSWYQQTPGQGLQFLFEYFSETQRNKGNFPGRFSGRQFSNSRSEMNVSTLELGDSALYLCASSLAGTAHQADTQYFGPGTRLTVL.

V usage is TRBV5-1 and J usage is TRBJ2-7; TRBD2 aligns across 12 bases. V dropped 4 bases and J dropped 6; count of bases not matched to a gene: 11. The CDR3 covers 16 residues. From germline, CDR1 is SGHRS and CDR2 YFSETQ. CDR3 amino acids: CASSSTSGGPLGEQYF. The CDR3, as DNA: TGCGCCAGCAGCAGTACTAGCGGGGGGCCTCTTGGCGAGCAGTACTTC.

This clone has just one count. The chain recombines TRBV7-9 with TRBJ1-1, with D perhaps matching TRBD1 (6 bases). CDR3 length: 15 residues. V was pared by 5 bases and J by 4 bases, with 17 bases between. Germline values: CDR1 SEHNR, CDR2 FQNEAQ (reference sequence). CDR3 nucleotides: TGTGCCAGCAGCACCCGACAGGTTAGTTTCACTGAAGCTTTCTTT. It specifies CASSTRQVSFTEAFF.

The genes are TRBV6-5 and TRBJ2-7; no definite D call. Germline V gives CDR1 MNHEY, CDR2 SVGAGI. V was clipped by 6 bases and J by 0 bases, with 15 bases between them. This CDR3 is 15 amino acids long. For the CDR3, the DNA is TGTGCCAGCAGGACTGGCGGATCTAGCTCCTACGAGCAGTACTTC. This encodes CASRTGGSSSYEQYF.

The rearrangement uses TRBV12-3 or TRBV12-4 and TRBJ1-5; no reliable D call. The CDR3 totals 13 residues. V shed 7 bases and J shed 4 bases, with 11 bases lying between them. Written as DNA, the CDR3 is TGTGCCAGCACAACAGAAAGTAATCAGCCCCAGCATTTT. It specifies CASTTESNQPQHF.

The J gene is TRBJ2-5, the V gene TRBV5-1, with D possibly being TRBD2 (5 bases). The CDR3 sequence is 13 residues long. Trimming removed 2 bases at V and 6 bases at J, with 11 bases between. CDR1 and CDR2 from the germline V gene are SGHRS and YFSETQ. The CDR3 DNA sequence: TGCGCCAGCAGCTTAGACTACGGAAAGACCCAGTACTTC. It encodes CASSLDYGKTQYF.

The chain links TRBV10-2 to TRBJ2-7, with D tentatively TRBD1 (6 bases). The CDR3 spans 15 residues. Germline values: CDR1 WSHSY, CDR2 SAAADI. V gave up 6 bases and J gave up 4 bases, with 19 bases separating them. The CDR3 spells CASRPLPGASYEQYF. The CDR3 DNA sequence: TGCGCCAGCAGGCCACTCCCAGGGGCTTCTTACGAGCAGTACTTC.

This chain links TRBV6-6 with TRBJ2-7; 8 bases agree with TRBD2. V was pared by 6 bases and J by 2 bases, with 12 bases of the junction left unmatched. CDR3 length: 16 residues. CDR1 and CDR2 from the germline V gene are MNHNY and SVGAGI (reference sequence). CDR3 bases: TGTGCCAGCAGGTCCCCCGGGGATAGCGGGACCTACGAGCAGTACTTC. Translating it yields CASRSPGDSGTYEQYF.

This chain connects TRBV5-5 to TRBJ1-5, with D possibly matching TRBD1 (5 bases). The CDR3 contains 15 residues. The V gene's germline CDR1 is SGHKS and CDR2 YYEKEE (reference sequence). V lost 5 bases, J lost 0 bases, and 12 bases lay in between. CDR3 region: CASRIDSYSNQPQHF. The CDR3 nucleotides are TGTGCCAGCAGGATAGACAGTTATAGCAATCAGCCCCAGCATTTT.

This chain links TRBV19 with TRBJ1-5, with 7 positions matching TRBD1. V lost 4 bases to trimming and J lost 0 bases; unmatched junction nucleotides: 12. The length of the CDR3 is 18 residues. Germline V gene lookup returns CDR1 LNHDA and CDR2 SQIVND (reference sequence). Written as DNA, the CDR3 is TGTGCCAGTAGTACGCCACAGGGGCGACGTTATAGCAATCAGCCCCAGCATTTT. It encodes CASSTPQGRRYSNQPQHF.

The chain joins TRBV18 to TRBJ2-7; D not certain. The germline V gene encodes CDR1 KGHSH and CDR2 LQKENI. V gave up 2 bases and J gave up 1 base, with 9 bases separating them. The CDR3 runs to 14 residues. CDR3 sequence reads: CASSPSTWSYEQYF. The DNA for the CDR3 is TGTGCCAGCTCACCATCGACATGGTCCTACGAGCAGTACTTC.

Remarks on this clone: The same CDR3 also results from other DNA sequences found in this sample. J is TRBJ1-2 and V is TRBV14; D gene uncertain. In germline, CDR1 is SGHDN, CDR2 FVKESK. V lost 1 base, J lost 2 bases, and 5 bases lay in between. The CDR3 has 13 residues. CDR3 loop: CASSQARNYGYTF. For the CDR3, the DNA is TGTGCCAGCAGCCAAGCCCGGAACTATGGCTACACCTTC.

The chain recombines TRBV28 with TRBJ1-6, with a possible D match to TRBD1 (5 bases). The length of the CDR3 is 15 residues. V was cut by 6 bases and J by 0 bases, with 9 bases left in between. Germline CDR1 is MDHEN and CDR2 is SYDVKM. The CDR3 region is CASSPDSSYNSPLHF. CDR3 nucleotide sequence: TGTGCCAGCAGCCCCGACAGCTCCTATAATTCACCCCTCCACTTT. Based on the CDR3 plus reference TRBV28 and TRBJ1-6, the full variable domain is DVKVTQSSRYLVKRTGEKVFLECVQDMDHENMFWYRQDPGLGLRLIYFSYDVKMKEKGDIPEGYSVSREKKERFSLILESASTNQTSMYLCASSPDSSYNSPLHFGNGTRLTVT.

The V gene is TRBV4-1, the J gene TRBJ2-5, with TRBD2 identical over 7 bases. This CDR3 spans 16 amino acids. In germline, CDR1 is MGHRA, CDR2 YSYEKL. V trimming: 4 bases; J trimming: 2 bases; junction bases outside the gene matches: 10. The CDR3 DNA is TGCGCCAGCAGCCCTTTTGAGAGCGGGGTACAAGAGACCCAGTACTTC. Translating gives CASSPFESGVQETQYF.

The rearrangement joins TRBV12-3 or TRBV12-4 to TRBJ2-7, with D perhaps TRBD2 (5 bases). The germline V and J ends were trimmed by 7 bases and 6 bases, with 13 bases remaining between them. CDR3 length equals 12 residues. CDR3 sequence: CASNAGAAEQYF. CDR3 in DNA: TGTGCCAGCAACGCGGGTGCGGCCGAGCAGTACTTC.

The chain combines TRBV23-1 with TRBJ2-7; tentative D call: TRBD1 (6 bases). TRBV23-1 is reported as an ORF; its role is uncertain. The CDR3 loop spans 14 amino acids. V was trimmed by 5 bases and J by 4 bases, leaving 15 bases between them. The CDR3 coding sequence is TGCGCCAGCAGTGGACAGCCAATCGAATACGAGCAGTACTTC. This codes for CASSGQPIEYEQYF.